This T cell receptor beta chain was profiled in a study of blood T cell repertoires in COVID-19 (dated by TCRdb to 2020 to 2021). Some background on the complete study: Samples covering the acute and convalescent phases of COVID-19 were provided by collaborators in the United States, Italy and Spain. The material from the prospective study consisted of cDNA or gDNA derived from T cells, B-cell-depleted T cells, or PBMCs. Deeply sampled blood TCRbeta repertoires from subjects exposed to, actively infected with, or recovered from COVID-19 were included in the dataset. The repertoires were released in a freely available public database meant as a resource for research on the immune response to SARS-CoV-2. The samples were drawn from two sources: the first 160 participants of the ongoing ImmuneRACE study, and about 1,300 subjects contributed by 6 global collaborators. Sample metadata almost always included a de-identified subject ID, COVID-19 status, age in years and sex. Where available, HLA class I and class II types were taken from metadata supplied by the sample provider and were not determined by assay-based typing. The research as a whole found: Clinical and demographic metadata were provided uncurated, with the amount varying by source and participant.

The CDR3 runs 15 amino acids, cysteine and phenylalanine included. The only DNA kept is the CDR3, 45 bases in frame from the first base. CDR1 and CDR2, per the germline V gene (reference sequence), are LNHDA and SQIVND. V is pared back by 3 bases and J by 0 bases, with 8 bases lying between the germline termini. Each collaborating institution followed its own protocols to collect whole blood in K2EDTA tubes. For TCRbeta analysis, collaborators shipped samples as frozen whole blood, isolated PBMCs, or DNA extracted from either of those sample types. TCRbeta CDR3 regions were amplified from genomic DNA by means of the immunoSEQ Assay, a bias-controlled multiplex PCR. The paper's processing steps were these. The number of nucleated cells in each sample was estimated by amplification of reference gene primers within the assay. To quantify the absolute abundance of each unique TCRbeta CDR3 rearrangement, sequence reads were collapsed and filtered. For each sample, productive Simpson clonality was calculated as the square root of Simpson's diversity index across productive rearrangements. Imported from immuneACCESS, the table was reduced by TCRdb to in-frame sequences with V and J called. These copies leave out some clones; in studies compared against another copy, an unresolved V gene accounts for under half, and the cause of the remainder is not known. The D gene and trimming were derived from the DNA, and the V and J assignments and clone size from that table. In this sample the table shows around 200,000 clones, roughly 89% of which occur a single time. Jointly, the top ten make up around 6.6% of the sample.

Of note for this clone: There is no known antigen for this receptor. Within one base of it there is no much larger clone, and no base qualities were kept. This same CDR3 is encoded by further DNA sequences in the sample.

This receptor was obtained from a man in his forties with acute or convalescent COVID-19. Material for sequencing was peripheral blood. This chain joins TRBV19 to TRBJ2-2, with TRBD1 as a weak D call on 6 bases. The DNA is TGTGCCAGTAGTATTCAGGGGACGAACACCGGGGAGCTGTTTTTT. This yields the protein CASSIQGTNTGELFF.